A selection of T cell receptor beta chains follows, all from one sample in a study of blood T cell repertoires in COVID-19. Clones were sequenced by immunoSEQ multiplex PCR, and TCRdb holds only the in-frame ones, with some missing. Of more than 95,000 clones listed, about 86% are singletons. Sequencing was carried out using peripheral blood. The source is a woman aged 55-70 years in a cohort sampled during active or convalescent COVID-19. Each CDR3 is given with its conserved first and last residue. The D gene is left open where the match is weak. The size of a clone is reported for some rows only, either as once, few or many, or as a class for expanded clones.

CDR3nt,CDR3aa,abundance,j_gene,v_gene,d_gene
TGTGCCAGCAGTGAGCCGGGACAGGGATTGGGTGAAAAACTGTTTTTT,CASSEPGQGLGEKLFF,NA,TRBJ1-4,TRBV6-1,TRBD1
TGTGCCAGCAGCCAAGATTCCTTCCTAGGGGGACGTCCGGTCTTC,CASSQDSFLGGRPVF,once,TRBJ2-1,TRBV3-1/TRBV3-2,NA
TGTGCCAGCAGCCAAGATAGGTTGGGCAGAACCTTC,CASSQDRLGRTF,NA,TRBJ1-2,TRBV14,NA
TGTGCCAGCAGACCGGCGGGGGGTGCACCCCTCCACTTT,CASRPAGGAPLHF,NA,TRBJ1-6,TRBV6-5,NA
TGTGCCAGCAGCCACTTACAGCTAGCCAAAAACATTCAGTACTTC,CASSHLQLAKNIQYF,NA,TRBJ2-4,TRBV3-1/TRBV3-2,NA
TGTGCCAGCAGACCGGGACAGGGGTCACCCCAGCATTTT,CASRPGQGSPQHF,NA,TRBJ1-5,TRBV6-5,TRBD1
TGCGCCAGCAGCTCCGATCAGCCCCAGCATTTT,CASSSDQPQHF,NA,TRBJ1-5,TRBV5-1,NA
TGTGCCAGCAGCGTAGCCGCGGGCAGCGATTCACCCCTCCACTTT,CASSVAAGSDSPLHF,NA,TRBJ1-6,TRBV9,NA
TGTGCCATCAGTGAACGGGAACAGGGGTTGAACACTGAAGCTTTCTTT,CAISEREQGLNTEAFF,NA,TRBJ1-1,TRBV10-3,TRBD1
TGTGCCAGCAGCTTAGCTTATTCGGGGGACTCTGAAGCTTTCTTT,CASSLAYSGDSEAFF,NA,TRBJ1-1,TRBV5-5,NA
TGTGCCAGCAGCCCTCAGGGAAAATTGGGTGGCTACACCTTC,CASSPQGKLGGYTF,NA,TRBJ1-2,TRBV2,NA
TGTGCCAGCAGCGACCTCCTAGCGGGGGGTCGGGAGCAGTACTTC,CASSDLLAGGREQYF,NA,TRBJ2-7,TRBV7-2,TRBD2
TGTGCCAGCTCAGCATCCTGGACCTCAGGGGAGCAGTTCTTC,CASSASWTSGEQFF,NA,TRBJ2-1,TRBV18,NA
TGTGCCAGCAGCCTTTGGACTACAAACAATGAGCAGTTCTTC,CASSLWTTNNEQFF,NA,TRBJ2-1,TRBV5-5,NA
TGCGCCAGCAGGGCCCCAGGGAGGGCAAACTATGGCTACACCTTC,CASRAPGRANYGYTF,NA,TRBJ1-2,TRBV4-1,NA
TGTGCCAGCTCCTTCTCGTACCAAGAGACCCAGTACTTC,CASSFSYQETQYF,NA,TRBJ2-5,TRBV18,NA
TGTGCCAGCAGCCAATCTTTGGGACTAGCGGGGAGACCGGTAGGTGGGCAAGAGACCCAGTACTTC,CASSQSLGLAGRPVGGQETQYF,NA,TRBJ2-5,TRBV4-2,TRBD2
TGTGCCAGCGGACAAGACAGGGGTGGACCCACCGGGGAGCTGTTTTTT,CASGQDRGGPTGELFF,NA,TRBJ2-2,TRBV3-1/TRBV3-2,TRBD1
TGCGCCAGCAGCCGGGACAGGGGGCGAAGGACTGAAGCTTTCTTT,CASSRDRGRRTEAFF,NA,TRBJ1-1,TRBV4-1,TRBD1
TGTGCCAGCAGTTTAGGGCAAAGTAATTCACCCCTCCACTTT,CASSLGQSNSPLHF,NA,TRBJ1-6,TRBV28,NA
TGTGCCTTTATGAGGGGGCGGGATGGCTACACCTTC,CAFMRGRDGYTF,few,TRBJ1-2,TRBV21-1,NA
TGTGCCACCGGAGCGGGTGTCAGACGGAAGGGCTACACCTTC,CATGAGVRRKGYTF,NA,TRBJ1-2,TRBV28,NA
TGTGCCAGCAGCTTACCGGGTTACGAGCAGTACTTC,CASSLPGYEQYF,NA,TRBJ2-7,TRBV7-8,NA
TGTGCCAGCTACAGGGGGAACACTGAAGCTTTCTTT,CASYRGNTEAFF,NA,TRBJ1-1,TRBV6-5,TRBD1
TGTGCCACCTCAACTAGCGGAGCCTACAATGAGCAGTTCTTC,CATSTSGAYNEQFF,NA,TRBJ2-1,TRBV3-1/TRBV3-2,TRBD2
TGTGCCAGCAGACTCGGGACAGGAACTACCTACGAGCAGTACTTC,CASRLGTGTTYEQYF,NA,TRBJ2-7,TRBV28,TRBD1
TGCGCCAGCAGAGCTGCAGGGTTCTCTGGAAACACCATATATTTT,CASRAAGFSGNTIYF,NA,TRBJ1-3,TRBV5-1,NA
TGTGCCTGGAGGAGGACAGGGAGGTCCACTGAAGCTTTCTTT,CAWRRTGRSTEAFF,few,TRBJ1-1,TRBV30,TRBD1
TGTGCCAGCAGCCACCAGGGAGAGACCCAGTACTTC,CASSHQGETQYF,NA,TRBJ2-5,TRBV14,NA
TGTGCCAGCAGCCGATATACCACAGGGGTACAAGAGACCCAGTACTTC,CASSRYTTGVQETQYF,NA,TRBJ2-5,TRBV4-2,TRBD1
TGTGCCAGCTCAGCGACGACAGCGAACACTGAAGCTTTCTTT,CASSATTANTEAFF,NA,TRBJ1-1,TRBV18,NA
TGCGCCAGCAGCTTGGCCGAGGGACAGGGGTACACAGATACGCAGTATTTT,CASSLAEGQGYTDTQYF,NA,TRBJ2-3,TRBV5-1,TRBD1
TGTGCCAGCACCACTCCGGCGGGCACTGAAGCTTTCTTT,CASTTPAGTEAFF,NA,TRBJ1-1,TRBV28,NA
TGTGCCAGCAGTTACCCTGAGGGCCGGAGGGGCTACACCTTC,CASSYPEGRRGYTF,NA,TRBJ1-2,TRBV6-2/TRBV6-3,NA
TGTGCCAGCACCAAGGACAGGGGGGATACGCAGTATTTT,CASTKDRGDTQYF,NA,TRBJ2-3,TRBV5-4,TRBD1
TGTGCCAGCAGCTCTCCGGGACTAGCTTACAATGAGCAGTTCTTC,CASSSPGLAYNEQFF,NA,TRBJ2-1,TRBV7-9,TRBD2
TGTGCCACGTGGGACAGGGGTTCCTACAATGAGCAGTTCTTC,CATWDRGSYNEQFF,NA,TRBJ2-1,TRBV19,TRBD1
TGCGCCAGCAGCTTCGCAGCGGGGGCGTACGAGCAGTACTTC,CASSFAAGAYEQYF,NA,TRBJ2-7,TRBV5-1,TRBD2
TGCAGCTCTGGTTGGCAGTCGGGAGGTGGCTACACCTTC,CSSGWQSGGGYTF,NA,TRBJ1-2,TRBV29-1,NA